This TCR beta chain was identified during a study of Graves' ophthalmopathy and Graves' hyperthyroidism. In the study overall: Peripheral blood was obtained at first diagnosis, ahead of any treatment.

Study findings and constraints: Distinction of ophthalmopathy from stable hyperthyroidism by a 13-signature model reached nearly 90% sensitivity and just under 84% specificity. Most thyroid clonotypes with frequency above 0.001 were detected in blood too.

For repertoire sequencing, the TCR beta CDR3 regions were amplified from RNA transcripts. Second-round multiplex PCR came after a first-round RT-PCR that employed HTBI primers. TCRdb ran MiXCR on the multiplex PCR reads and lists one entry per CDR3 protein. The profile shows 300,000 to 400,000 distinct CDR3 sequences, 15% to 20% of them singletons. Ophthalmopathy donors' eye disease showed moderate-to-severe activity, CAS of at least 3, NOSPECS of at least 4 and duration under 3 months. Germline CDR1 LNHDA, CDR2 SQIVND (reference sequence). Germline trimming cut 5 bases from V and 5 bases from J; bases unmatched to any gene: 7. The CDR3 spans 14 residues. This clonotype was counted at least ten times. Its antigen remains unknown.

The sequencing input was peripheral blood. The chain links TRBV19 to TRBJ1-1; 8 bases match TRBD1. This clonotype was obtained from an adult man with Graves' ophthalmopathy. The CDR3 reads CASSSRTGLTEAFF. The CDR3 DNA reads as TGTGCCAGTAGTTCCCGGACAGGGTTGACTGAAGCTTTCTTT.